This entry is about one TCR beta chain. Its antigen is as yet unknown. 13 Jbeta primers and 60 Vbeta primers were used for the PCR. The assay was immunoSEQ multiplex PCR, and TCRdb's table has in-frame clones only and misses some. Of about 120,000 clones detected, roughly 78% appear once; the ten largest clones hold about a tenth. The sample belongs to a study of cytomegalovirus exposure and HLA in healthy donors. As for the study in general: Among about 179 million T cells, an earlier analysis found about 100 million unique TCR beta sequences. Notes on the study in general: TCR beta chains associated with HLA were, in a later analysis, more clonally expanded than equally common others. Later, TCR association rates were found to vary by HLA locus, highest for DRB1 and lowest for HLA-C.

The ends were cut back, 3 bases at V and 0 bases at J, with 11 bases in the middle. Germline CDR1 reads LGHNA; CDR2 reads YSLEER. This CDR3 is built from 15 residues. The genes are TRBV4-3 and TRBJ1-2; TRBD1 might be the D (5 bases). The sequenced sample consisted of PBMCs. This clonotype originated in a man aged 30 to 45 in good health and CMV-seropositive. The CDR3 DNA reads as TGCGCCAGCAGCCACGTAGCACAGGCTAACTATGGCTACACCTTC. Translated: CASSHVAQANYGYTF.